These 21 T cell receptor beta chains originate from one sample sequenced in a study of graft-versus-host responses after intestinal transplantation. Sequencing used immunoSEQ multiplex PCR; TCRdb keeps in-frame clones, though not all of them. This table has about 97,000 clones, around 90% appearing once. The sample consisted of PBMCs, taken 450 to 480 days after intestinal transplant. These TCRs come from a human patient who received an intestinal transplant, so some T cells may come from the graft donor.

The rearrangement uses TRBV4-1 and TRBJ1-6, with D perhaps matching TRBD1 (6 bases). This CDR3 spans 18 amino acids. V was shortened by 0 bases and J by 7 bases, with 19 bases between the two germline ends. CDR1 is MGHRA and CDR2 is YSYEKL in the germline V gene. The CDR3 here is CASSQEGWGQIWNSPLHF. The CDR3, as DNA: TGCGCCAGCAGCCAAGAGGGCTGGGGGCAGATATGGAATTCACCCCTCCACTTT.

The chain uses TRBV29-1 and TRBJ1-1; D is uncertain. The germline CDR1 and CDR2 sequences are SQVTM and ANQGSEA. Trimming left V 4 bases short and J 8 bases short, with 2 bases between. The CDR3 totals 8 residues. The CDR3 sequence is CSVAEAFF. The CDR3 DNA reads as TGCAGCGTTGCCGAAGCTTTCTTT.

For the CDR3, the DNA is TGTGCCAGCAGCTTAGGAAACAGGGTGGGAGCAAATGAAAAACTGTTTTTT. Its protein is CASSLGNRVGANEKLFF. The chain combines TRBV7-6 with TRBJ1-4, with a tentative D call TRBD1 (6 bases). Germline assignment: CDR1 SGHVS and CDR2 FNYEAQ. This CDR3 has 17 amino acids. The V end was cut by 1 base, the J end by 5 bases, with 17 bases between. Supplemented by reference TRBV7-6 and TRBJ1-4, the full variable domain reads GAGVSQSPRYKVTKRGQDVALRCDPISGHVSLYWYRQALGQGPEFLTYFNYEAQQDKSGLPNDRFSAERPEGSISTLTIQRTEQRDSAMYRCASSLGNRVGANEKLFFGSGTQLSVL.

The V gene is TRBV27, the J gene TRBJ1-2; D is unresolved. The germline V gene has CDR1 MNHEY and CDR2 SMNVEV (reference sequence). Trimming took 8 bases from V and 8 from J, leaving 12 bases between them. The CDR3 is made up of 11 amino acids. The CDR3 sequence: CASLGSGGYTF. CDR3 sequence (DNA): TGTGCCAGCTTAGGTTCCGGCGGCTACACCTTC.

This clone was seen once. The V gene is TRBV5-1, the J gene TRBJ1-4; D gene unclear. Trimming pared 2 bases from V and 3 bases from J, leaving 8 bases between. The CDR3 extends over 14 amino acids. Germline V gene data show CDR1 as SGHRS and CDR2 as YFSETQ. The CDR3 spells CASSFTHSNEKLFF. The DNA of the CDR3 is TGCGCCAGCAGCTTTACCCACTCTAATGAAAAACTGTTTTTT.

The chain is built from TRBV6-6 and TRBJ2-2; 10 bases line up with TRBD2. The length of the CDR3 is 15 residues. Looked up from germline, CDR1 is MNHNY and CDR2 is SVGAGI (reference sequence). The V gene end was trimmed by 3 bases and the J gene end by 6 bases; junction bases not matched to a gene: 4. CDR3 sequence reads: CASSYSGGTPGELFF. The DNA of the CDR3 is TGTGCCAGCAGTTATAGCGGGGGGACCCCCGGGGAGCTGTTTTTT.

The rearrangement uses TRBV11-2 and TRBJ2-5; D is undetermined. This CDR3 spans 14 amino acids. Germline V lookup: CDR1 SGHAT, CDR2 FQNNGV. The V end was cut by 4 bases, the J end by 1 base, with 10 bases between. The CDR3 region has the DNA TGTGCCAGCAGCTCTTACGGCATCCAAGAGACCCAGTACTTC. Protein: CASSSYGIQETQYF.

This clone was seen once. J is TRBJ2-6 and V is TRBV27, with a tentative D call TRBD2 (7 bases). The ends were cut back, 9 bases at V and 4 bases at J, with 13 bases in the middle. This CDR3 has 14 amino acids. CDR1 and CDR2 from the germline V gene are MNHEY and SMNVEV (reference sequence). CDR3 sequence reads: CARGGAVGANVLTF. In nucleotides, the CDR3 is TGTGCCAGAGGGGGGGCTGTAGGGGCCAACGTCCTGACTTTC.

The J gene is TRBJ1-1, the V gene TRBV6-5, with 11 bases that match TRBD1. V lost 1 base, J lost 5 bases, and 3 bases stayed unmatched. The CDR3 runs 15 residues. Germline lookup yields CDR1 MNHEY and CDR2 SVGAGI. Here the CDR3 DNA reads TGTGCCAGCAGTTACTGGGACAGGGGGTTGACTGAAGCTTTCTTT. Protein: CASSYWDRGLTEAFF.

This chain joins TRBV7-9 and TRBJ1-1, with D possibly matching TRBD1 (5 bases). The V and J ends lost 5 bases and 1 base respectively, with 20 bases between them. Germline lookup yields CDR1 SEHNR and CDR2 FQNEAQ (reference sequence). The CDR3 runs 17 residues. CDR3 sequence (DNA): TGTGCCAGCAGCCCGAGGCAGGGCAGAGCCACGAACACTGAAGCTTTCTTT. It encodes CASSPRQGRATNTEAFF.

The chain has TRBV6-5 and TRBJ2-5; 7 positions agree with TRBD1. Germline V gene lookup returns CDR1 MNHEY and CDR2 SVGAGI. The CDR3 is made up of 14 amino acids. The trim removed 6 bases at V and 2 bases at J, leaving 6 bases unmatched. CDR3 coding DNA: TGTGCCAGCAGGCAACAGGGGCAACAAGAGACCCAGTACTTC. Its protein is CASRQQGQQETQYF.

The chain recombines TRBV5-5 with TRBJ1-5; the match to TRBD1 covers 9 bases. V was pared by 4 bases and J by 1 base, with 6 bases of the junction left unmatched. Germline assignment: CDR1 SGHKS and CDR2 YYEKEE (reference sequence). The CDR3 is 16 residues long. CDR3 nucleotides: TGTGCCAGCAGCCCGGGACAGGGTAAGAGCAATCAGCCCCAGCATTTT. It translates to CASSPGQGKSNQPQHF.

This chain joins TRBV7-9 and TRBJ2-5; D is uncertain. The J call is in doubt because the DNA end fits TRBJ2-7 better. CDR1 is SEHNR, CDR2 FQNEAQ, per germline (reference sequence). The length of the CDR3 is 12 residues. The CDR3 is CASSPPSYEQYF. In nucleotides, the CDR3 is TGTGCCAGCAGCCCGCCAAGTTACGAGCAGTACTTC.

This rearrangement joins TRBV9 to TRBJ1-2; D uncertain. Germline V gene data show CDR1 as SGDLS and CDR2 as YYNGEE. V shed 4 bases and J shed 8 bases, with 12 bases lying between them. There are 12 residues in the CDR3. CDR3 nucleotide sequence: TGTGCCAGCAGCAGGCCATTAGGCGGCTACACCTTC. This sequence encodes CASSRPLGGYTF. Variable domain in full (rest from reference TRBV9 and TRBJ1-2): DSGVTQTPKHLITATGQRVTLRCSPRSGDLSVYWYQQSLDQGLQFLIQYYNGEERAKGNILERFSAQQFPDLHSELNLSSLELGDSALYFCASSRPLGGYTFGSGTRLTVV.

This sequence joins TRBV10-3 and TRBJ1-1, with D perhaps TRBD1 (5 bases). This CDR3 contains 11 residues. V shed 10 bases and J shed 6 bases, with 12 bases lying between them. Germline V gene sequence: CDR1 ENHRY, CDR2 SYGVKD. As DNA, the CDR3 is TGTGCCACCTCAGAGGGGTCTGAAGCTTTCTTT. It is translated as CATSEGSEAFF.

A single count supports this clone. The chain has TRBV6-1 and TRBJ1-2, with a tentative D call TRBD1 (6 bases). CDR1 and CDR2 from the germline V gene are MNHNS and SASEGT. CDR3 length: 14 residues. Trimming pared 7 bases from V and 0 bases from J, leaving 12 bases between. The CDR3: CASIRGVANYGYTF. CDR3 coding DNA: TGTGCCAGCATCAGGGGAGTAGCTAACTATGGCTACACCTTC.

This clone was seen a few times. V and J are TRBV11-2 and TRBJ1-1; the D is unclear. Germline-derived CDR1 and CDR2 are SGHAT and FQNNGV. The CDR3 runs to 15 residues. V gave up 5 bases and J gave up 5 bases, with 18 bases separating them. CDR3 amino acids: CASSPGRGRDTEAFF. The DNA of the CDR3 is TGTGCCAGCAGCCCTGGACGAGGGAGGGATACTGAAGCTTTCTTT. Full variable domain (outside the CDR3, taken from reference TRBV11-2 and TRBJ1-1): EAGVAQSPRYKIIEKRQSVAFWCNPISGHATLYWYQQILGQGPKLLIQFQNNGVVDDSQLPKDRFSAERLKGVDSTLKIQPAKLEDSAVYLCASSPGRGRDTEAFFGQGTRLTVV.

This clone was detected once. CDR3 loop: CASSRSDRAGEQYF. Here the CDR3 DNA reads TGCGCCAGCAGTCGATCGGACAGGGCGGGTGAGCAGTACTTC. V is TRBV4-1 and J is TRBJ2-7, with 8 bases identical to TRBD1. With V trimmed by 6 bases and J by 7 bases, 11 bases remained unmatched. CDR1 and CDR2 from the germline V gene are MGHRA and YSYEKL. This CDR3 region has 14 residues.

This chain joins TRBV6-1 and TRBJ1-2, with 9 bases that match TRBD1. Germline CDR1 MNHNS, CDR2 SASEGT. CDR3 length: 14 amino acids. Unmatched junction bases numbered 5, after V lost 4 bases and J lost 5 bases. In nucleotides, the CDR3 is TGTGCCAGCAGTGCACAGGGGGCTGGGTATGGCTACACCTTC. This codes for CASSAQGAGYGYTF.

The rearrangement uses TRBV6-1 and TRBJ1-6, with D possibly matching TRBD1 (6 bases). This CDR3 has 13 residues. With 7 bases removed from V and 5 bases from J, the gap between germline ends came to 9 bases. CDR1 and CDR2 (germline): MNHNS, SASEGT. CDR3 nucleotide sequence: TGTGCCAGCACCGGACAGAATAATTCACCCCTCCACTTT. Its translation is CASTGQNNSPLHF.

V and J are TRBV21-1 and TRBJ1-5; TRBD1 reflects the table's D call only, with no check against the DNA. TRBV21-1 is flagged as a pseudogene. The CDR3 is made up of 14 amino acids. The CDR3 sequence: CARGTDYSNQPQHF. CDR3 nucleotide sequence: TGTGCCAGGGGGACAGACTATAGCAATCAGCCCCAGCATTTT.